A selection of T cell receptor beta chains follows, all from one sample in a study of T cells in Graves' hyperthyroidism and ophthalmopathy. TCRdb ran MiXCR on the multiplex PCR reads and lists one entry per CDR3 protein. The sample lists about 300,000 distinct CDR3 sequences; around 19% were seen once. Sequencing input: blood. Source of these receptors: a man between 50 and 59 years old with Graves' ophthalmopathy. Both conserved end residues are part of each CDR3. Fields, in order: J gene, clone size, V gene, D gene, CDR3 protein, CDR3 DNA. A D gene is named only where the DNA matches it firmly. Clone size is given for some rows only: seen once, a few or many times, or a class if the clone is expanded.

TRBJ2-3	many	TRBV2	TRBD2	CASSSTSGRTDTQYF	TGTGCCAGCAGTTCAACTAGCGGACGCACAGATACGCAGTATTTT
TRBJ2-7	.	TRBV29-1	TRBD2	CSVTSATYEQYF	TGCAGCGTCACTAGCGCAACCTACGAGCAGTACTTC
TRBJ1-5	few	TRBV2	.	CASSDGRNQPQHF	TGTGCCAGCAGTGACGGGCGTAATCAGCCCCAGCATTTT
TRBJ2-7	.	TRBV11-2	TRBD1	CASSPGTGGLDEQYF	TGTGCCAGCAGCCCTGGGACAGGGGGCTTGGACGAGCAGTACTTC
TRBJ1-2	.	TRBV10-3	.	CAIGDNGGYTF	TGTGCCATCGGTGACAATGGAGGCTACACCTTC
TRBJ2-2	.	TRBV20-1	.	CSAPRDRTGELFF	TGCAGTGCTCCCCGAGACAGAACCGGGGAGCTGTTTTTT
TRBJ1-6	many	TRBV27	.	CASSRNNSPLHF	TGTGCCAGCAGCCGAAATAATTCACCCCTCCACTTT
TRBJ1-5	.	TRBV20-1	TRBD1	CSASGTGASNQPQHF	TGCAGTGCCTCCGGGACAGGGGCCTCCAATCAGCCCCAGCATTTT
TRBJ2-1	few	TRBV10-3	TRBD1	CAIRNTGTGIYNEQFF	TGTGCCATCAGAAATACCGGGACAGGGATCTACAATGAGCAGTTCTTC
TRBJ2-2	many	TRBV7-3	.	CASSLGGSGELFF	TGTGCCAGCAGCCTAGGGGGTTCCGGGGAGCTGTTTTTT
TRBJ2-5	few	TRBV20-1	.	CSATATEETQYF	TGCAGTGCTACGGCGACTGAAGAGACCCAGTACTTC
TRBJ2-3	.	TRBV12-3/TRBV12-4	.	CASRDSTDTQYF	TGTGCCAGCAGGGATAGCACAGATACGCAGTATTTT
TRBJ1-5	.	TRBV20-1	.	CSLHPGGQPNQPQHF	TGCAGTCTGCACCCGGGGGGGCAGCCAAATCAGCCCCAGCATTTT
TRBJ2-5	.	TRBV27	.	CASSNDPTGEETQYF	TGTGCCAGCAGTAACGACCCCACGGGGGAAGAGACCCAGTACTTC
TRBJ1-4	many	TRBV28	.	CASSLLSATNEKLFF	TGTGCCAGCAGTTTATTAAGTGCAACTAATGAAAAACTGTTTTTT
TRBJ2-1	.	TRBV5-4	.	CASSPRSDAYNEQFF	TGTGCCAGCAGCCCTCGTAGCGATGCATACAATGAGCAGTTCTTC
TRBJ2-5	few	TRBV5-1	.	CASSLGSQETQYF	TGTGCCAGCAGTTTAGGGAGTCAAGAGACCCAGTACTTC
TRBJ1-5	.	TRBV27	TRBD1	CASWGQLNQPQHF	TGTGCCAGTTGGGGACAGTTGAATCAGCCCCAGCATTTT
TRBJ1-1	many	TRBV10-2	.	CASSESRMNTEAFF	TGCGCCAGCAGTGAAAGTCGGATGAACACTGAAGCTTTCTTT
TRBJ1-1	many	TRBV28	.	CASSLSGARTEAFF	TGTGCCAGCAGTCTATCGGGGGCGCGGACTGAAGCTTTCTTT
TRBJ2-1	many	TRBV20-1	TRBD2	CSARDWTSGSYNEQFF	TGCAGTGCTAGAGATTGGACTAGCGGCTCCTACAATGAGCAGTTCTTC
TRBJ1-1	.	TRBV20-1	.	CSARWVVRTEAFF	TGCAGTGCCCGATGGGTAGTGCGTACTGAAGCTTTCTTT
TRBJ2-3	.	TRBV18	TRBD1	CASSPPWTGGAFYADTQYF	TGTGCCAGCTCACCACCCTGGACAGGGGGCGCCTTTTATGCAGATACGCAGTATTTT
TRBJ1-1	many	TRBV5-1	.	CASSLDQGGLRTEAFF	TGCGCCAGCAGCTTGGATCAGGGAGGTCTACGGACTGAAGCTTTCTTT
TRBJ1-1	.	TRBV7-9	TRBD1	CASSLRPGTGENTEAFF	TGTGCCAGCAGCTTACGCCCAGGGACAGGGGAGAACACTGAAGCTTTCTTT
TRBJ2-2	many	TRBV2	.	CASSARQASIGELFF	TGTGCCAGCAGTGCCCGTCAGGCGTCTATCGGGGAGCTGTTTTTT
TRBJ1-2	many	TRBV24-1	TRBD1	CATSPPPGQGAGGYTF	TGTGCCACCAGCCCCCCCCCGGGACAGGGAGCCGGTGGCTACACCTTC
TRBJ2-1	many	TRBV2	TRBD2	CASSELAGAYNEQFF	TGTGCCAGCAGTGAACTAGCGGGAGCCTACAATGAGCAGTTCTTC
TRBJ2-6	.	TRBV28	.	CASGSGGSAGANVLTF	TGTGCCAGCGGCTCAGGGGGGTCGGCTGGGGCCAACGTCCTGACTTTC
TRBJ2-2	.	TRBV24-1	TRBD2	CATSAQTSSTGELFF	TGTGCCACCAGTGCCCAGACTAGCAGCACCGGGGAGCTGTTTTTT
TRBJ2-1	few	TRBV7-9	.	CASTLDNNEQFF	TGTGCCAGCACCCTAGATAACAATGAGCAGTTCTTC
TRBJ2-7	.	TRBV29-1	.	CSVEVVVEGRSPIPYEQYF	TGCAGCGTTGAAGTCGTAGTGGAGGGCCGATCGCCGATTCCCTACGAGCAGTACTTC
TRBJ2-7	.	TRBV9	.	CAGSVNGNSYEQYF	TGTGCCGGCAGCGTAAACGGAAACTCCTACGAGCAGTACTTC
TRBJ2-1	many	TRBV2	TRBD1	CASSSGGRSYNEQFF	TGTGCCAGCAGTTCAGGGGGCAGGTCCTACAATGAGCAGTTCTTC
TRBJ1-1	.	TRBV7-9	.	CASSLGYPEAFF	TGTGCCAGCAGCTTAGGCTATCCTGAAGCTTTCTTT
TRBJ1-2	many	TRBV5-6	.	CASSLQLDGYTF	TGTGCCAGCAGCTTACAGCTAGACGGCTACACCTTC
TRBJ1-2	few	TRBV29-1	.	CSVARGGMGYTF	TGCAGCGTTGCGAGGGGAGGGATGGGCTACACCTTC
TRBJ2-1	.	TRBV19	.	CASAVSLRHEQFF	TGTGCCTCCGCGGTAAGTCTACGCCATGAGCAGTTCTTC
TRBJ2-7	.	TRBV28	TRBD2	CASSLWTSVYEQYF	TGTGCCAGCAGTTTATGGACTAGCGTTTACGAGCAGTACTTC
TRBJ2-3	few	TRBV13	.	CASSSRDLGTDTQYF	TGTGCCAGCAGCTCCCGGGACCTAGGCACAGATACGCAGTATTTT
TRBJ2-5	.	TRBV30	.	CAWTPGYRETQYF	TGTGCCTGGACTCCGGGTTATCGGGAGACCCAGTACTTC
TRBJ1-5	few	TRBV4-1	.	CASSLGAGGNQPQHF	TGCGCCAGCAGCCTCGGGGCAGGGGGCAATCAGCCCCAGCATTTT
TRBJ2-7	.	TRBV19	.	CASSIAGGGSYEQYF	TGTGCCAGTAGTATAGCGGGGGGCGGATCCTACGAGCAGTACTTC
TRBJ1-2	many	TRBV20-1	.	CSARIGVGYTF	TGCAGTGCTAGAATAGGGGTTGGCTACACCTTC